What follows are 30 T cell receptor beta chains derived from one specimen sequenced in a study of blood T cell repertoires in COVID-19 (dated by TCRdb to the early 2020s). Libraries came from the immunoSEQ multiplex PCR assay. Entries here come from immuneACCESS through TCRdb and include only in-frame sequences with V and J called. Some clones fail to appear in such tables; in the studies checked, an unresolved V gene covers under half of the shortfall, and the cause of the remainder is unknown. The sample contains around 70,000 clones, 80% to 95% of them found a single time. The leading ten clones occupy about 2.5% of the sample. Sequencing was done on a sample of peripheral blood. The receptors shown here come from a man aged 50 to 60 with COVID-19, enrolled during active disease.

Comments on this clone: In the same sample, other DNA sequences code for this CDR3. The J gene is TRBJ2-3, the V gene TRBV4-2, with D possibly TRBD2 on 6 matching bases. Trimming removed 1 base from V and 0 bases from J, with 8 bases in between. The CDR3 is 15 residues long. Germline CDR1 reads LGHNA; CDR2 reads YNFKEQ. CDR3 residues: CASSQVGGSTDTQYF. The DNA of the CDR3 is TGTGCCAGCAGCCAAGTCGGGGGAAGCACAGATACGCAGTATTTT.

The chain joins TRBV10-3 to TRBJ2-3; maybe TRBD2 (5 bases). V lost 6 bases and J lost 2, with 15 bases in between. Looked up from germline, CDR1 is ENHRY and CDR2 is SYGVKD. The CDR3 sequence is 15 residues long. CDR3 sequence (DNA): TGTGCCATCAGGCAACTAGAGGAAAACACAGATACGCAGTATTTT. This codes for CAIRQLEENTDTQYF.

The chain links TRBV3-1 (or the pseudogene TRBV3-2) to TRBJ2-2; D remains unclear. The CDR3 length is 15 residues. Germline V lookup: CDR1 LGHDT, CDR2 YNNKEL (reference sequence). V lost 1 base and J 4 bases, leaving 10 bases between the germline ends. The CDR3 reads CASSQVQVGTGELFF. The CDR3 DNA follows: TGTGCCAGCAGCCAAGTTCAGGTCGGCACCGGGGAGCTGTTTTTT.

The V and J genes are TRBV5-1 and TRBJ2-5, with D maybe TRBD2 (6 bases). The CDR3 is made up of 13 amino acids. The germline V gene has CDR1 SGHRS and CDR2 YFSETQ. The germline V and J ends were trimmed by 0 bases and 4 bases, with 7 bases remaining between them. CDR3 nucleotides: TGCGCCAGCAGCTTGGGGGGAGGAGAGACCCAGTACTTC. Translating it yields CASSLGGGETQYF.

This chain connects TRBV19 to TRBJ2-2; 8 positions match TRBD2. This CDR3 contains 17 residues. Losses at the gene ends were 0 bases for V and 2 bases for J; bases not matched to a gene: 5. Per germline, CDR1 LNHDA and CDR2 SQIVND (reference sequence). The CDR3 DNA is TGTGCCAGTAGTATAGATACCAGCGGGAGTAACACCGGGGAGCTGTTTTTT. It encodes CASSIDTSGSNTGELFF.

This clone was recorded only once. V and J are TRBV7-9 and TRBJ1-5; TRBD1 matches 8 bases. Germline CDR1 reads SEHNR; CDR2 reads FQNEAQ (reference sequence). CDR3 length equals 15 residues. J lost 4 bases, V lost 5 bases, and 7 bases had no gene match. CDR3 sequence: CASSQSDRGNQPQHF. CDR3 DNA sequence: TGTGCCAGCAGCCAGAGCGACAGGGGAAATCAGCCCCAGCATTTT.

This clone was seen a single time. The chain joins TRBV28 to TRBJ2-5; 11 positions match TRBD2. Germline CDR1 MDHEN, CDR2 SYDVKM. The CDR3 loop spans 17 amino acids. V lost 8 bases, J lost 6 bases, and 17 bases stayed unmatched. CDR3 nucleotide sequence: TGTGCCAGCGCCCTCCTCGGGGTAGCGGGAGGGGGAAAGACCCAGTACTTC. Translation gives CASALLGVAGGGKTQYF.

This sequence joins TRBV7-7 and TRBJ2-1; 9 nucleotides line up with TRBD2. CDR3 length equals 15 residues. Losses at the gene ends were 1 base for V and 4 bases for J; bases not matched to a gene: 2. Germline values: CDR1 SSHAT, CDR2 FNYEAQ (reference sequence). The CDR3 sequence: CASSLELAGYNEQFF. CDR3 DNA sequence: TGTGCCAGCAGCTTAGAACTAGCGGGTTACAATGAGCAGTTCTTC.

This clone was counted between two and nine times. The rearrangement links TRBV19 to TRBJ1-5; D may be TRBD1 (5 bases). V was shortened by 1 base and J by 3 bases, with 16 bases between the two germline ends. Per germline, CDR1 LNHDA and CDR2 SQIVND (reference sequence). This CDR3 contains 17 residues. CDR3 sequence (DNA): TGTGCCAGTAGTATAGGGGGCGGGGCAGGCCCCAATCAGCCCCAGCATTTT. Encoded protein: CASSIGGGAGPNQPQHF.

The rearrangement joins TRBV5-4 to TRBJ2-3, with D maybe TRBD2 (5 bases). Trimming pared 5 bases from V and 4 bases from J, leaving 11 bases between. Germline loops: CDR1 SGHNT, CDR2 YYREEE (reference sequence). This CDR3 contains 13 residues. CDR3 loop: CASRRLASDTQYF. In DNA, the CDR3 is TGTGCCAGCAGGCGCCTAGCATCAGATACGCAGTATTTT. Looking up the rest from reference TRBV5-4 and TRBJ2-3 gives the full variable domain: ETGVTQSPTHLIKTRGQQVTLRCSSQSGHNTVSWYQQALGQGPQFIFQYYREEENGRGNFPPRFSGLQFPNYSSELNVNALELDDSALYLCASRRLASDTQYFGPGTRLTVL.

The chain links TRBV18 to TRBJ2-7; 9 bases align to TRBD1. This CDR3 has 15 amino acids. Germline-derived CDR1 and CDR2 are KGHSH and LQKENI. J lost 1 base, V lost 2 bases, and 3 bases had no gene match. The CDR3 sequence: CASSPTGQGSYEQYV. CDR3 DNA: TGTGCCAGCTCACCAACAGGACAGGGGTCCTACGAGCAGTACGTC.

CDR3 coding DNA: TGTGCCAGCAGCCCGGGACTAGTTACAGATACGCAGTATTTT. This codes for CASSPGLVTDTQYF. The chain employs TRBV14 and TRBJ2-3, with 8 bases fitting TRBD2. After removal of 4 bases from V and 3 bases from J, the junction contained 3 bases not matched to a gene. This CDR3 has 14 residues. Per germline, CDR1 SGHDN and CDR2 FVKESK.

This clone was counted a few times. The CDR3 reads CASSLTGQGYNEQFF. DNA for the CDR3: TGTGCCAGCAGCTTGACGGGACAGGGCTACAATGAGCAGTTCTTC. The chain employs TRBV7-9 and TRBJ2-1; 9 bases align to TRBD1. From germline, CDR1 is SEHNR and CDR2 FQNEAQ (reference sequence). The ends lost 3 bases at V and 3 bases at J; junction bases unmatched: 3. The CDR3 length is 15 residues.

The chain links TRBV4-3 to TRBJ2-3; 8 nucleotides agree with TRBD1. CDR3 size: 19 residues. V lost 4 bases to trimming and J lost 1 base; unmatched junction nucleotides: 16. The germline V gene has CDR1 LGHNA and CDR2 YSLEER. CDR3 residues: CASSPRRDRTDWGTDTQYF. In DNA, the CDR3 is TGCGCCAGCAGCCCTCGACGGGACAGGACCGACTGGGGCACAGATACGCAGTATTTT.

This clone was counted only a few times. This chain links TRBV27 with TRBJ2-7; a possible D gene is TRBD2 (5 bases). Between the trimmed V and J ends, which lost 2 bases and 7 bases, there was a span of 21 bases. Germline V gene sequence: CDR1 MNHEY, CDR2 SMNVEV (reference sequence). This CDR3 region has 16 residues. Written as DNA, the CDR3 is TGTGCCAGCAGTTTACATGGATCGACTACCCACTGGGAGCAGTACTTC. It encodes CASSLHGSTTHWEQYF.

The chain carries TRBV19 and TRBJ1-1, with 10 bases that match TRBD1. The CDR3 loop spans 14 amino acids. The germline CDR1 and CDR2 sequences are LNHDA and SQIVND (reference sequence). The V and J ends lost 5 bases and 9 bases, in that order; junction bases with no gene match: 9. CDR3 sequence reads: CASSVGTGDVKAFF. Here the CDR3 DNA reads TGTGCCAGTAGTGTCGGGACAGGGGACGTAAAAGCTTTCTTT.

This CDR3 is CATSKDRGSYNEQFF. The DNA of the CDR3 is TGTGCCACCAGCAAGGACAGGGGTTCCTACAATGAGCAGTTCTTC. The chain uses TRBV15 and TRBJ2-1, with 9 bases lining up with TRBD1. This CDR3 spans 15 amino acids. Trimming removed 4 bases from V and 1 base from J; junction bases left unmatched: 2. Germline values: CDR1 LNHNV, CDR2 YYDKDF (reference sequence). The entire variable domain, with the rest obtained from reference TRBV15 and TRBJ2-1, is as follows: DAMVIQNPRYQVTQFGKPVTLSCSQTLNHNVMYWYQQKSSQAPKLLFHYYDKDFNNEADTPDNFQSRRPNTSFCFLDIRSPGLGDTAMYLCATSKDRGSYNEQFFGPGTRLTVL.

CDR3 sequence reads: CASNDRDEKLFF. CDR3 DNA sequence: TGTGCCAGTAATGACCGGGATGAAAAACTGTTTTTT. This rearrangement joins TRBV19 to TRBJ1-4; unclear D gene. The CDR3 extends over 12 amino acids. Germline V CDR1 and CDR2: LNHDA, SQIVND (reference sequence). Trimming shortened V by 7 bases and J by 6 bases, and 9 bases separated the two germline ends.

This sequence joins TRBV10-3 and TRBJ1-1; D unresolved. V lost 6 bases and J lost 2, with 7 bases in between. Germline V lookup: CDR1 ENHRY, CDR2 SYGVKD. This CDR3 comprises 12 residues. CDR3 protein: CAIRDYNTEAFF. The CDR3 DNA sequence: TGTGCCATCAGGGACTATAACACTGAAGCTTTCTTT.

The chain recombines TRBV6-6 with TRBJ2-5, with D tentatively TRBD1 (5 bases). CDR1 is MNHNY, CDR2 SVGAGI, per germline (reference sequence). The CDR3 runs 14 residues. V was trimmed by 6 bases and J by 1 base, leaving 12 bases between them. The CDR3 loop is CASRSQVAQETQYF. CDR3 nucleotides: TGTGCCAGCAGGTCACAGGTTGCCCAAGAGACCCAGTACTTC.

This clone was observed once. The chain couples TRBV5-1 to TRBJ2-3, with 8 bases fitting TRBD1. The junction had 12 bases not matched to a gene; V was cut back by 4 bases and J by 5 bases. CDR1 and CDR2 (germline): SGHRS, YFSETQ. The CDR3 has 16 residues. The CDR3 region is CASSAYRDRRQDTQYF. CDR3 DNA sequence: TGCGCCAGCAGCGCGTACCGGGACAGGCGACAAGATACGCAGTATTTT.

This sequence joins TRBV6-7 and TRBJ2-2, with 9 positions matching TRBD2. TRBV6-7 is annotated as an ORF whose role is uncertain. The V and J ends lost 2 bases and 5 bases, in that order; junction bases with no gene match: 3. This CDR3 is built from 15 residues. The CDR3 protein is CASSYPSGTTGELFF. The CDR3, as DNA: TGTGCCAGCAGTTACCCTAGCGGGACTACCGGGGAGCTGTTTTTT.

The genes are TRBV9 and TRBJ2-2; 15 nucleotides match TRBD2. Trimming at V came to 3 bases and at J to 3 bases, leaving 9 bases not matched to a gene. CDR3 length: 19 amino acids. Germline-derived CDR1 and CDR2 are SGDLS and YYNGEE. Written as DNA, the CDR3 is TGTGCCAGCAGCGAGGGACTAGCGGGAGGTCCGCGCCACACCGGGGAGCTGTTTTTT. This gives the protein CASSEGLAGGPRHTGELFF.

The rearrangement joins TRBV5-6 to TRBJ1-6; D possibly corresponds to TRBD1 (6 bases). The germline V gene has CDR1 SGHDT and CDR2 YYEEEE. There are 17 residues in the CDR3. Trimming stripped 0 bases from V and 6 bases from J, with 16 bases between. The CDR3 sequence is CASSLGYPDRANSPLHF. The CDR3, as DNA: TGTGCCAGCAGCTTGGGGTACCCGGACAGAGCTAATTCACCCCTCCACTTT. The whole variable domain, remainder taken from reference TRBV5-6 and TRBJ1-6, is DAGVTQSPTHLIKTRGQQVTLRCSPKSGHDTVSWYQQALGQGPQFIFQYYEEEERQRGNFPDRFSGHQFPNYSSELNVNALLLGDSALYLCASSLGYPDRANSPLHFGNGTRLTVT.

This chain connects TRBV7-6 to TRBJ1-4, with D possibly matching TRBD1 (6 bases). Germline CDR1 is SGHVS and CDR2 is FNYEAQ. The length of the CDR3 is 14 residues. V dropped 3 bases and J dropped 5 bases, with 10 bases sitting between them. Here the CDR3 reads CASSFGQPNEKLFF. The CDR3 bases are TGTGCCAGCAGCTTTGGACAGCCGAATGAAAAACTGTTTTTT. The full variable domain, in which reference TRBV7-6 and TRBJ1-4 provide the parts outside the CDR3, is GAGVSQSPRYKVTKRGQDVALRCDPISGHVSLYWYRQALGQGPEFLTYFNYEAQQDKSGLPNDRFSAERPEGSISTLTIQRTEQRDSAMYRCASSFGQPNEKLFFGSGTQLSVL.

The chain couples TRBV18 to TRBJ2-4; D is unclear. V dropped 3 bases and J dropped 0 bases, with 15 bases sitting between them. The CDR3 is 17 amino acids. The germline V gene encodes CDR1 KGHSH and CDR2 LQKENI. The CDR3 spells CASSPLPSTLAKNIQYF. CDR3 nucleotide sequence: TGTGCCAGCTCACCCCTACCTTCAACCCTAGCCAAAAACATTCAGTACTTC.

CDR3 sequence (DNA): TGCGCCAGCAGCACCACTAGCGGGTTCCAAGAGACCCAGTACTTC. It codes for CASSTTSGFQETQYF. V gene TRBV5-1 combines with J gene TRBJ2-5; the match to TRBD2 covers 9 bases. The V gene's germline CDR1 is SGHRS and CDR2 YFSETQ. The CDR3 has 15 amino acids. J was trimmed by 1 base and V by 4 bases; bases with no gene match: 5.

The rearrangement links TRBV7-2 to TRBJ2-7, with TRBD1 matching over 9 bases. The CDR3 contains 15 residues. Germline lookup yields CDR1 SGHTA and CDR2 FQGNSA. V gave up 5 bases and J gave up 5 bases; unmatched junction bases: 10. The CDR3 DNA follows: TGTGCCAGCAGCCCCGGGACAGGGAGAGTCCACGAGCAGTACTTC. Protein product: CASSPGTGRVHEQYF.

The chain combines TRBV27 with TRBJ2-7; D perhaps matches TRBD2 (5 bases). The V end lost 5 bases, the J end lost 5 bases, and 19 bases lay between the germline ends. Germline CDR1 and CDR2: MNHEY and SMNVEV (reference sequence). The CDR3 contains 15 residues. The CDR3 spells CASSPLDLRRDEQYF. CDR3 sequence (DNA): TGTGCCAGCAGTCCCCTCGACCTAAGGCGGGACGAGCAGTACTTC.

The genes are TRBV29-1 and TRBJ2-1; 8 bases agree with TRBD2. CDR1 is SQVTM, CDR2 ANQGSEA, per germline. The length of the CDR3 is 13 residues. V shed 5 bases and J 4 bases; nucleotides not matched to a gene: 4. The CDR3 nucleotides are TGCAGCGTTTGGGGACTAGGGTACAATGAGCAGTTCTTC. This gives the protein CSVWGLGYNEQFF.